What follows are 9 T cell receptor beta chains derived from one specimen sequenced in a study of Graves' ophthalmopathy and Graves' hyperthyroidism (dated 2018 in TCRdb). Sequencing was performed on an Illumina HiSeq 2000. For repertoire sequencing, the TCR beta CDR3 regions were amplified from RNA transcripts. A first-round RT-PCR used HTBI primers with the Qiagen OneStep RT-PCR kit, followed by a second-round multiplex PCR, size selection and purification. In TCRdb, the public reads were trimmed at Q25 with fastp and aligned with MiXCR, with productive beta chains retained. When rows share a CDR3 protein, they turn into one entry using the most common DNA and genes. This sample has 150,000 or so distinct CDR3 sequences in its table, and roughly two fifths of those were observed once. The top ten clonotypes cover 8% to 9% of the sample. Specimen: peripheral blood. The source of these receptors is a man younger than 45 with Graves' ophthalmopathy. Donor details come from another sample of the same person, matched by shared clones.

This clonotype occurred many times. The chain recombines TRBV6-1 with TRBJ2-2, with TRBD1 matching 8 bases. Germline V gives CDR1 MNHNS, CDR2 SASEGT. V lost 6 bases to trimming and J lost 6 bases; unmatched junction nucleotides: 9. The CDR3 runs 15 residues. The CDR3 loop reads CASRDRVIFPGELFF. DNA of the CDR3: TGTGCCAGCAGGGACAGGGTGATATTTCCCGGGGAGCTGTTTTTT.

This clonotype has a single count. V is TRBV4-2 and J is TRBJ1-5; D may be TRBD1 (6 bases). CDR1 is LGHNA, CDR2 YNFKEQ, per germline. The CDR3 totals 18 residues. The V end lost 3 bases, the J end lost 6 bases, and 24 bases lay between the germline ends. CDR3 sequence reads: CASSQTMRQGIGAQPQHF. The CDR3 DNA follows: TGTGCCAGCAGCCAGACGATGCGGCAGGGGATTGGTGCTCAGCCCCAGCATTTT.

The CDR3 sequence is CASSYRTGGLNTEAFF. CDR3 coding DNA: TGCGCCAGCAGCTACCGCACAGGGGGGCTGAACACTGAAGCTTTCTTT. The chain links TRBV4-1 to TRBJ1-1; 8 bases are shared with TRBD1. V shed 5 bases, J shed 0 bases, and the junction held 8 bases outside the gene matches. The germline CDR1 and CDR2 sequences are MGHRA and YSYEKL. There are 16 residues in the CDR3.

This clonotype was recorded at least ten times. The rearrangement links TRBV12-3 or TRBV12-4 to TRBJ2-5, with no clear D. V shed 2 bases and J shed 5 bases, with 12 bases lying between them. CDR3 length: 14 residues. The CDR3 nucleotides read TGTGCCAGCAGTTTATTAGATGGGAAGGAGACCCAGTACTTC. Protein product: CASSLLDGKETQYF.

This clonotype showed up many times. The V call is TRBV24-1, the J call TRBJ1-3; D may be TRBD1 (5 bases). V lost 4 bases, J lost 1 base, and 7 bases lay in between. Germline lookup yields CDR1 KGHDR and CDR2 SFDVKD. The CDR3 has 14 amino acids. CDR3 region: CATSESGSGNTIYF. CDR3 nucleotide sequence: TGTGCCACCAGTGAGTCAGGGTCTGGAAACACCATATATTTT.

This clonotype came up many times. The conserved phenylalanine or tryptophan normally closing the CDR3 is absent here, so this likely arose from a read error. CDR3 loop: CASSLVVAGGHEQYL. The CDR3 coding sequence is TGTGCCAGCAGCTTAGTGGTGGCGGGAGGCCACGAGCAGTACCTC. The chain has TRBV11-2 and TRBJ2-7; 8 bases are shared with TRBD2. Germline-derived CDR1 and CDR2 are SGHAT and FQNNGV. V was pared by 1 base and J by 5 bases, with 7 bases of the junction left unmatched. This CDR3 comprises 15 residues.

The chain recombines TRBV27 with TRBJ1-5; D is uncertain. The CDR3 length is 15 residues. V dropped 5 bases and J dropped 1 base, with 12 bases sitting between them. Germline assignment: CDR1 MNHEY and CDR2 SMNVEV (reference sequence). The CDR3 DNA sequence: TGTGCCAGCAGTCCCTTCGGCGGGAGCAATCAGCCCCAGCATTTT. It specifies CASSPFGGSNQPQHF.

This clonotype appeared many times. The V gene is TRBV29-1, the J gene TRBJ1-1; no clear D gene. Trimming removed 5 bases from V and 7 bases from J, with 17 bases in between. The CDR3 is 13 amino acids. Germline V lookup: CDR1 SQVTM, CDR2 ANQGSEA. The CDR3 DNA follows: TGCAGCGTTTTGACACCGACGGTGGGTGAAGCTTTCTTT. Its translation: CSVLTPTVGEAFF.

Ten or more counts support this clonotype. The chain employs TRBV7-2 and TRBJ2-7, with 8 bases fitting TRBD2. CDR1 is SGHTA, CDR2 FQGNSA, per germline. This CDR3 region has 15 residues. The trim removed 5 bases at V and 3 bases at J, leaving 9 bases unmatched. The CDR3 loop is CASSPNSLAGYEQYF. CDR3 DNA sequence: TGTGCCAGCAGCCCAAACTCCCTAGCGGGCTACGAGCAGTACTTC. The full variable domain, rest sourced from reference TRBV7-2 and TRBJ2-7, is GAGVSQSPSNKVTEKGKDVELRCDPISGHTALYWYRQSLGQGLEFLIYFQGNSAPDKSGLPSDRFSAERTGGSVSTLTIQRTQQEDSAVYLCASSPNSLAGYEQYFGPGTRLTVT.